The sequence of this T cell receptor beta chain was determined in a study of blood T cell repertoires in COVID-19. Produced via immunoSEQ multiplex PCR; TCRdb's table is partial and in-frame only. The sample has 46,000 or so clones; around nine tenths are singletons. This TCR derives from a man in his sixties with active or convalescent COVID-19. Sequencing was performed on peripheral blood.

CDR3 sequence: CASRPLAGGFQETQYF. Written as DNA, the CDR3 is TGCGCCAGCAGACCCTTAGCGGGGGGATTCCAAGAGACCCAGTACTTC. This rearrangement joins TRBV10-2 to TRBJ2-5; 10 bases are a match to TRBD2. Trimming took 6 bases from V and 1 from J; bases not matched to a gene: 8. Germline V gene data show CDR1 as WSHSY and CDR2 as SAAADI. The CDR3 contains 16 residues.